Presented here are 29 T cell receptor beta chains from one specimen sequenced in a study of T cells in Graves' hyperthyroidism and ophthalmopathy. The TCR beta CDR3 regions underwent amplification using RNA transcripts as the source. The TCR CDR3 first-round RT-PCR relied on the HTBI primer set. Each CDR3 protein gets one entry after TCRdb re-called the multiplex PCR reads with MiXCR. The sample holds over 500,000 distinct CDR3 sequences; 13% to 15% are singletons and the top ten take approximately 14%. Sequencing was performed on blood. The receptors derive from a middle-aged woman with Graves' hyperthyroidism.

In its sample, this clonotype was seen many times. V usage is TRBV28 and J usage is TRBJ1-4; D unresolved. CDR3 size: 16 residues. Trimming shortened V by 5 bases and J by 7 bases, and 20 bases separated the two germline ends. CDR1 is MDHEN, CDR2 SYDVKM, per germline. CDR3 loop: CASSPTTLAAGEKLFF. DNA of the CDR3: TGTGCCAGCAGTCCAACAACTTTGGCCGCCGGTGAAAAACTGTTTTTT.

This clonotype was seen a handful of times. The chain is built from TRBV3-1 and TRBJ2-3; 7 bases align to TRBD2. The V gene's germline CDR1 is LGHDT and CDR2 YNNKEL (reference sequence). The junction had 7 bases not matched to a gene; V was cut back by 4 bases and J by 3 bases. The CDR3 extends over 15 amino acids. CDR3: CASSPGGSWTDTQYF. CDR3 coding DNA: TGTGCCAGCAGCCCTGGCGGGAGTTGGACAGATACGCAGTATTTT.

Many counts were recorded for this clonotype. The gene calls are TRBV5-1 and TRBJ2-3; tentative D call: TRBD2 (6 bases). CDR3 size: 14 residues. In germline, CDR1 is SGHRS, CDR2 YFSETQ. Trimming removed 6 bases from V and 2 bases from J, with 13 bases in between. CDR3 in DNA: TGCGCCAGCACTAGGGACTCAGACACAGATACGCAGTATTTT. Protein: CASTRDSDTDTQYF.

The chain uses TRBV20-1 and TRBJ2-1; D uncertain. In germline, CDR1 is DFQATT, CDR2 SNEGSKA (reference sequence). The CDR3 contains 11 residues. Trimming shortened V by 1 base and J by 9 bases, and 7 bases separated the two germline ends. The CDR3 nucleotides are TGCAGTGCTAGAGGGGCGGTTGAGCAGTTCTTC. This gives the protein CSARGAVEQFF.

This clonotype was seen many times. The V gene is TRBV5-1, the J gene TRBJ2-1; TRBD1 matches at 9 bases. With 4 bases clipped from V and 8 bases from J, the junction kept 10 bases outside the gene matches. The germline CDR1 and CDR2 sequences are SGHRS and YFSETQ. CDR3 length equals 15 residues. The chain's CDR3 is CASSPWDREVDEQFF. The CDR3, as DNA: TGCGCCAGCAGCCCCTGGGACAGGGAGGTGGATGAGCAGTTCTTC.

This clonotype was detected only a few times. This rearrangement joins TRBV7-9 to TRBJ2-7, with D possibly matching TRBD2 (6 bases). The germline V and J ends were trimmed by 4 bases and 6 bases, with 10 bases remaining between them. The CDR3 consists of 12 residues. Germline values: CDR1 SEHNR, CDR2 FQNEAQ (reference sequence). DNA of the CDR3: TGTGCCAGCAGCTCCGCCGGGGGCGAGCAGTACTTC. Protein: CASSSAGGEQYF. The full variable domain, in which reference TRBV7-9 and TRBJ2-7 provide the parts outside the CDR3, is DTGVSQNPRHKITKRGQNVTFRCDPISEHNRLYWYRQTLGQGPEFLTYFQNEAQLEKSRLLSDRFSAERPKGSFSTLEIQRTEQGDSAMYLCASSSAGGEQYFGPGTRLTVT.

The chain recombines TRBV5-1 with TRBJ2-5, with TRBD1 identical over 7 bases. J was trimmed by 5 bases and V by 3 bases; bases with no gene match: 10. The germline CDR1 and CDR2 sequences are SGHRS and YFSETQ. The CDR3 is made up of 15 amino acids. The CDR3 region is CASSSFLQGRETQYF. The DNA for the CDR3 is TGCGCCAGCAGCTCCTTTTTACAGGGGCGGGAGACCCAGTACTTC.

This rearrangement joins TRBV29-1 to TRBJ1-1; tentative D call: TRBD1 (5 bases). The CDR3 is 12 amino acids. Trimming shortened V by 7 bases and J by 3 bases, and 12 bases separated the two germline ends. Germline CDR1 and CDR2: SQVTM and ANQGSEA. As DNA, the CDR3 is TGCAGCGGGGGGGGGGGTTACACTGAAGCTTTCTTT. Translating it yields CSGGGGYTEAFF.

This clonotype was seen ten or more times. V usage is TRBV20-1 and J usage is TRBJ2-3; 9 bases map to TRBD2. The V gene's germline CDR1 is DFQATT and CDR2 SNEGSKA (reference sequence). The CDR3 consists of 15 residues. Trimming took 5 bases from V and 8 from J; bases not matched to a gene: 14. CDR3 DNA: TGCAGTGCTTCTAGCGGGGTGGGTAAAGGGGCTACGCAGTATTTT. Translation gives CSASSGVGKGATQYF.

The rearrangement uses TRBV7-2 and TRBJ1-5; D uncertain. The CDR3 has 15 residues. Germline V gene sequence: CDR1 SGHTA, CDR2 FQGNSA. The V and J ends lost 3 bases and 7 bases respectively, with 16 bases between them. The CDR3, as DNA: TGTGCCAGCAGCTTTTTTGCAGGTTCTGGGCAGCCCCAGCATTTT. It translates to CASSFFAGSGQPQHF. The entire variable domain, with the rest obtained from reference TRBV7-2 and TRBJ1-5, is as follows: GAGVSQSPSNKVTEKGKDVELRCDPISGHTALYWYRQSLGQGLEFLIYFQGNSAPDKSGLPSDRFSAERTGGSVSTLTIQRTQQEDSAVYLCASSFFAGSGQPQHFGDGTRLSIL.

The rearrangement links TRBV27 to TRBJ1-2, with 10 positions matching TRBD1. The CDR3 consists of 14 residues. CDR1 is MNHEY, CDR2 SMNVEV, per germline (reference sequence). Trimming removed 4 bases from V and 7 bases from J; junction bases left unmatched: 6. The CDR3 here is CASSSGQGTVGYTF. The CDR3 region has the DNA TGTGCCAGCAGTTCGGGACAGGGGACGGTTGGCTACACCTTC.

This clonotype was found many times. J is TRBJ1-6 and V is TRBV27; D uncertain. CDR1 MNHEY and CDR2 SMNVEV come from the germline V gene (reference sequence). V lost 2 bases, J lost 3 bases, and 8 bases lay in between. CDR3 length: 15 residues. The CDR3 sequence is CASSLEALYNSPLHF. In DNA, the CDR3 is TGTGCCAGCAGTTTAGAGGCCCTCTATAATTCACCCCTCCACTTT.

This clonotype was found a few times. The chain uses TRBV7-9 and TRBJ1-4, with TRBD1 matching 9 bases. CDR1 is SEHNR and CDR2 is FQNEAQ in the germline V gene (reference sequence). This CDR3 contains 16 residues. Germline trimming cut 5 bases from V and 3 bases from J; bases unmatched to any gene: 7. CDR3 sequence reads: CASSLDGTGSNEKLFF. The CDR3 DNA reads TGTGCCAGCAGCCTAGACGGGACAGGGTCTAATGAAAAACTGTTTTTT.

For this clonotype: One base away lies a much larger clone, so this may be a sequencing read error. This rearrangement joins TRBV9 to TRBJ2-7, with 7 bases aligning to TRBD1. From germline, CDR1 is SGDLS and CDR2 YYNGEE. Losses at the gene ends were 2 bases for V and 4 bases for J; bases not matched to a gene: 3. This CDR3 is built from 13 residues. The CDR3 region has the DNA TGTGCCAGCAGCGTCGGGACAGAATACGAGCAGTACTTC. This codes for CASSVGTEYEQYF.

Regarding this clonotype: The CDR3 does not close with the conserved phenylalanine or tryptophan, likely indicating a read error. CDR3: CASSLLENTEAFS. The DNA for the CDR3 is TGTGCCAGCAGCTTATTAGAGAACACTGAAGCTTTCTCT. The chain is built from TRBV7-8 and TRBJ1-1, with D unclear. CDR3 size: 13 residues. Trimming removed 2 bases at V and 1 base at J, with 5 bases between. Germline V gene sequence: CDR1 SGHVS, CDR2 FQNEAQ.

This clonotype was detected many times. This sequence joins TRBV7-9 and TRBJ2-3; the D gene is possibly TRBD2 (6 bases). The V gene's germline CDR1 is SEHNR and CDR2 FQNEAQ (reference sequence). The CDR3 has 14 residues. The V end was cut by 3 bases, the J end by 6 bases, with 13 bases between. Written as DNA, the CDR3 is TGTGCCAGCAGCTTCGGACTACTCACCGATACGCAGTATTTT. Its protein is CASSFGLLTDTQYF.

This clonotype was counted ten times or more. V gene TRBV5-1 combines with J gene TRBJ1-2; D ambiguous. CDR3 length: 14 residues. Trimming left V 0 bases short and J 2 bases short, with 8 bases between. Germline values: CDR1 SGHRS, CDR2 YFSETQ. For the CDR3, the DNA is TGCGCCAGCAGCTTGGACAATCTCAACTATGGCTACACCTTC. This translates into CASSLDNLNYGYTF.

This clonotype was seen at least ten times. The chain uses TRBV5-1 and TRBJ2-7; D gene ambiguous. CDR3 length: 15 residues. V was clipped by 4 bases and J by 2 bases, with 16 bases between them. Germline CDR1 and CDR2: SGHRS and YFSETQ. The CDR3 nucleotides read TGCGCCAGCAGCCTCCTCTCTCACCCCGCCTACGAGCAGTACTTC. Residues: CASSLLSHPAYEQYF.

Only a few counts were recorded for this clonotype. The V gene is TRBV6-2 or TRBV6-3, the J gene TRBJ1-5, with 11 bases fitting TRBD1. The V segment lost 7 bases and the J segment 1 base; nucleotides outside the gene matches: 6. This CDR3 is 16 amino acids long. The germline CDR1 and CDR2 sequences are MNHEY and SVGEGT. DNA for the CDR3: TGTGCCAGCATGTTAGGGACAGGGGGAAGCAATCAGCCCCAGCATTTT. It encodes CASMLGTGGSNQPQHF.

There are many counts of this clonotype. This CDR3 reads CASSLLRGDYNEQFF. The CDR3 coding sequence is TGCGCCAGCAGCTTGTTGCGCGGGGACTACAATGAGCAGTTCTTC. The rearrangement joins TRBV5-1 to TRBJ2-1, with a possible D match to TRBD2 (6 bases). The germline gives CDR1 SGHRS, CDR2 YFSETQ. Trimming stripped 1 base from V and 3 bases from J, with 11 bases between. The length of the CDR3 is 15 residues.

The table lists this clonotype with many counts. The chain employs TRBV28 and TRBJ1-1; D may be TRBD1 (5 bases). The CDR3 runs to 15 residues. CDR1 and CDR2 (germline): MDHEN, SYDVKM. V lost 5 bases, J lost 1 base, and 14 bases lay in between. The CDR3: CASSPQVRENTEAFF. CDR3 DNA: TGTGCCAGCAGTCCTCAAGTCAGGGAGAACACTGAAGCTTTCTTT.

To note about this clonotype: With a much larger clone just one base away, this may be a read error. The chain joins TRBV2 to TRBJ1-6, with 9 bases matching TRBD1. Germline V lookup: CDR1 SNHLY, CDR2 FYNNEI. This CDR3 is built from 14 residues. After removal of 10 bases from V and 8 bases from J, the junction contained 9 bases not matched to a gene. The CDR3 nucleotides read TGTGCCACCATACCGGGACAGGGCGATTCACCCCTCCACTTT. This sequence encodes CATIPGQGDSPLHF.

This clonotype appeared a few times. The CDR3 bases are TGTGCCACCAGTGATTTTCGGGGGAGCTCCTACAATGAGCAGTTCTTC. This sequence encodes CATSDFRGSSYNEQFF. The chain couples TRBV24-1 to TRBJ2-1, with D possibly matching TRBD2 (6 bases). The V gene's germline CDR1 is KGHDR and CDR2 SFDVKD. This CDR3 has 16 residues. Trimming took 1 base from V and 0 from J, leaving 9 bases between them.

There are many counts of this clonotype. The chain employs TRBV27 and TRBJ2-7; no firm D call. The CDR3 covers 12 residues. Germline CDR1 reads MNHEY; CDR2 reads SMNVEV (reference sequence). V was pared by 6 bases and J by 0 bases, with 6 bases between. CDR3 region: CASSFSSYEQYF. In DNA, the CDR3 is TGTGCCAGCAGCTTCAGCTCCTACGAGCAGTACTTC.

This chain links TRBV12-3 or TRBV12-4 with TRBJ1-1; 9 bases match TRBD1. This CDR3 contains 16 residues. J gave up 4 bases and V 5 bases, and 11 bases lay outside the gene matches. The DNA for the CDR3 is TGTGCCAGCAGTACCGGGACAGGGTCGGATGGCACTGAAGCTTTCTTT. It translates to CASSTGTGSDGTEAFF.

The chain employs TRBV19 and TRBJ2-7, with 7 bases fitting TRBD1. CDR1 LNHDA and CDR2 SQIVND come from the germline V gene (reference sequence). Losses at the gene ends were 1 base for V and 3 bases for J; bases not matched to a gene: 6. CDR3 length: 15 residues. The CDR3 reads CASSIVAQGDYEQYF. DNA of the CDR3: TGTGCCAGTAGTATAGTGGCGCAGGGGGACTACGAGCAGTACTTC. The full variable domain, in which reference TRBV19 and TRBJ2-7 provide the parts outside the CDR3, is DGGITQSPKYLFRKEGQNVTLSCEQNLNHDAMYWYRQDPGQGLRLIYYSQIVNDFQKGDIAEGYSVSREKKESFPLTVTSAQKNPTAFYLCASSIVAQGDYEQYFGPGTRLTVT.

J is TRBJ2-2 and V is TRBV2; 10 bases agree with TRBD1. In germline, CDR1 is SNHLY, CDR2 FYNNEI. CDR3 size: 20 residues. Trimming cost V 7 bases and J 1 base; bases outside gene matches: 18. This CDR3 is CASTPGQGVTSGKNTGELFF. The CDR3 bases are TGTGCCAGCACCCCAGGACAGGGGGTTACCAGCGGGAAGAACACCGGGGAGCTGTTTTTT.

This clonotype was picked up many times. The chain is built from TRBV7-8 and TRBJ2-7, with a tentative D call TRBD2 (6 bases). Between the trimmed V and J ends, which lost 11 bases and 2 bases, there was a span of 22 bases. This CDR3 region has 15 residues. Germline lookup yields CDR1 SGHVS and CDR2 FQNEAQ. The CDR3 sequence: CASNLGGIAAYEQYF. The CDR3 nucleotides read TGTGCCTCCAACCTGGGCGGGATTGCCGCCTACGAGCAGTACTTC.

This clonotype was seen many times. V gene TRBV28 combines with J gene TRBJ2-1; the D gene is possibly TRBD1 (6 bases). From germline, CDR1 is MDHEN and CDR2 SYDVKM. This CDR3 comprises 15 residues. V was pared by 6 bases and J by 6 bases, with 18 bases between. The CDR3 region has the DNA TGTGCCAGCAGCGGTGGGAGTTTAGGGGGCAATGAGCAGTTCTTC. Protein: CASSGGSLGGNEQFF.